Listed below are T cell receptor beta chains from one sample, sequenced in a study of breast tumors, draining lymph nodes, adjacent tissues. MiXCR, applied by TCRdb to the multiplex PCR reads, yields one record per CDR3 protein. The repertoire holds roughly 80,000 distinct CDR3 sequences, with roughly 19% as singletons. Sequencing was performed on axillary lymph node tissue. The receptors were sampled from a female donor with breast cancer. Some clones in this sample may be carry-over from other donors' samples. CDR3s include the opening cysteine and the closing phenylalanine or tryptophan. A D gene is named only where the DNA matches it firmly. Part of the rows lack a size; the others show once, few, many or a class for expanded clones.

v_gene	abundance	d_gene	j_gene	CDR3nt	CDR3aa
TRBV28	-	-	TRBJ1-4	TGTGCCAGCAGTTTCACAGCTCTGGGGTTGTTTTTT	CASSFTALGLFF
TRBV27	many	-	TRBJ2-7	TGTGCCAGCAGCCTGACTAGAGGCTACGAGCAGTACTTC	CASSLTRGYEQYF
TRBV29-1	many	-	TRBJ1-2	TGCAGCGTTGAATCCCAGGGGAGAGGGGGCTACACCTTC	CSVESQGRGGYTF
TRBV6-2/TRBV6-3	many	-	TRBJ2-1	TGTGCCAGCAGTTACATGGGTTACAATGAGCAGTTCTTC	CASSYMGYNEQFF
TRBV20-1	many	-	TRBJ2-7	TGCAGTGTTTCGCGACAGGTACCACCCTACGAGCAGTACTTC	CSVSRQVPPYEQYF
TRBV7-2	many	TRBD1	TRBJ2-7	TGTGCCAGCAGCTTAGGTCTGACAGGGAGGCAGTACTTC	CASSLGLTGRQYF
TRBV9	many	-	TRBJ2-2	TGTGCCAGCAGTGAGCGGCTTACCGGGGAGCTGTTTTTT	CASSERLTGELFF
TRBV20-1	many	-	TRBJ2-7	TGCAGTGCTAGTTCAGGACACTACGAGCAGTACTTC	CSASSGHYEQYF
TRBV20-1	many	-	TRBJ2-3	TGCAGTGCTAAACCAGAAATTGCGGAAAGAGATACGCAGTATTTT	CSAKPEIAERDTQYF
TRBV28	few	-	TRBJ2-1	TGTGCCAGCAGTTGGGCCGGCTCCTACAATGAGCAGTTCTTC	CASSWAGSYNEQFF
TRBV7-2	-	TRBD2	TRBJ2-5	TGTGCTAGCAGTCGACTAGCCAGGTCGGAGGCCCAGTACTTC	CASSRLARSEAQYF
TRBV5-6	many	-	TRBJ2-3	TGTGCCAGCAGCCCAACAGGTCCAGATACGCAGTATTTT	CASSPTGPDTQYF
TRBV7-6	many	-	TRBJ2-3	TGTGCCAGCAGCTTAGGCAGCCTCACAGATACGCAGTATTTT	CASSLGSLTDTQYF
TRBV20-1	-	-	TRBJ2-3	TGCAGTGCTGAGGGATGGTGGGAGCCTGGCACAGATACGCAGTATTTT	CSAEGWWEPGTDTQYF
TRBV7-2	many	-	TRBJ2-7	TGTGCCAGCAGCTTACTGGGGGCACAGTACGAGCAGTACTTC	CASSLLGAQYEQYF
TRBV3-1	-	TRBD2	TRBJ2-1	TGTGCCAGCAGCCACTTTAGCGGGAAAGATAGTGAGCAGTTCTTC	CASSHFSGKDSEQFF
TRBV28	few	-	TRBJ2-3	TGTGCCAGCAGGGGGGGATCTAGCACAGATACGCAGTATTTT	CASRGGSSTDTQYF
TRBV7-2	many	TRBD1	TRBJ2-1	TGTGCCAGCAGTTTCGGACAGGGGGCGATAAATGAGCAGTTCTTC	CASSFGQGAINEQFF
TRBV20-1	many	TRBD1	TRBJ1-4	TGCAGTGCTAGCATATCCGGGACAGGAGATTATGAAAAACTGTTTTTT	CSASISGTGDYEKLFF
TRBV29-1	many	-	TRBJ2-2	TGCAGCGTTGAAGGGGGGGGGGCGGGGACCGGGGAGCTGTTTTTT	CSVEGGGAGTGELFF
TRBV19	-	-	TRBJ1-4	TGTGCCAGTAGTATTAGGGCGGATACAACTAATGAAAAACTGTTTTTT	CASSIRADTTNEKLFF
TRBV20-1	many	TRBD1	TRBJ1-6	TGCAGTGCTAGAGGGACAGGGTCTACGTCCTATAATTCACCCCTCCACTTT	CSARGTGSTSYNSPLHF
TRBV3-1	-	TRBD2	TRBJ2-3	TGTGCCAGCAGCCCACTAGCGGGAGGGGTGACAGATACGCAGTATTTT	CASSPLAGGVTDTQYF
TRBV5-1	many	-	TRBJ2-6	TGCGCCAGCAGCTTGAGGGCTGGGGCCAACGTCCTGACTTTC	CASSLRAGANVLTF
TRBV7-9	many	-	TRBJ2-7	TGTGCCAGCACCCGAAATCCGGGACCTTACGAGCAGTACTTC	CASTRNPGPYEQYF
TRBV28	-	-	TRBJ2-7	TGTGCCAGCAGTTTAAGAGCCTACGAGCAGTACTTC	CASSLRAYEQYF
TRBV6-2/TRBV6-3	-	-	TRBJ2-1	TGTGCCAGCTCTAACCGGCGGGCTGGCTCCTACAATGAGCAGTTCTTC	CASSNRRAGSYNEQFF
TRBV28	few	-	TRBJ2-1	TGTGCCAGCAGTTTTTACAATGAGCAGTTCTTC	CASSFYNEQFF
TRBV28	few	-	TRBJ2-2	TGTGCCAGCAGTCAGTCTTATCCCGTCACCGGGGAGCTGTTTTTT	CASSQSYPVTGELFF
TRBV5-1	-	-	TRBJ2-1	TGCGCCAGCAGCTTTGGGGCGGGACTTTCCTCCTACAATGAGCAGTTCTTC	CASSFGAGLSSYNEQFF
TRBV15	many	TRBD1	TRBJ2-7	TGTGCCACCAGAAGGACAGGGGCCTACGAGCAGTACTTC	CATRRTGAYEQYF
TRBV28	many	-	TRBJ2-5	TGTGCCAGCAGCCCCGAAAAGTACTTC	CASSPEKYF
TRBV7-2	-	TRBD1	TRBJ1-2	TGTGCCAGCAGCCCACAGGGGGGGGTTAATGGCTACACCTTC	CASSPQGGVNGYTF
TRBV28	-	-	TRBJ2-3	TGTGCCGGGACCCCAAGGGGGAGTTCTAGCACAGATACGCAGTATTTT	CAGTPRGSSSTDTQYF
TRBV20-1	many	TRBD2	TRBJ2-5	TGCAGTGCTAGAGATTGGGCTAGCGGGAGGGAAGAGACCCAGTACTTC	CSARDWASGREETQYF
TRBV5-1	many	-	TRBJ2-2	TGCGCCAGCAGCTACGTGGGGCGTGGCGGGGAGCTGTTTTTT	CASSYVGRGGELFF
TRBV9	many	TRBD2	TRBJ2-1	TGTGCCAGCAGCGTAGATCAGCGGGAGATTGGGGATGAGCAGTTCTTC	CASSVDQREIGDEQFF
TRBV4-3	many	TRBD1	TRBJ1-6	TGCGCCAGCAGCCGCATAACAGGGGACAATTCACCCCTCCACTTT	CASSRITGDNSPLHF
TRBV6-5	many	-	TRBJ2-1	TGTGCCAGCAGTTACTCGGGGCACCCCTACAATGAGCAGTTCTTC	CASSYSGHPYNEQFF
TRBV5-1	many	TRBD1	TRBJ2-1	TGCGCCAGCAGTCCGGACAGGGTACTAGAGCAGTTCTTC	CASSPDRVLEQFF
TRBV19	many	TRBD1	TRBJ2-7	TGTGCCAGTAGTATAGCGGGACAGATCTATTACGAGCAGTACTTC	CASSIAGQIYYEQYF
TRBV28	once	-	TRBJ2-5	TGTGCCAGCAGTTCCTGGACAAATGGAGAGACCCGGTACTTC	CASSSWTNGETRYF
TRBV6-5	many	-	TRBJ2-2	TGTGCCAGCACCGTTACGGGTCAGGGAAAGATGGACACCGGGGAGCTGTTTTTT	CASTVTGQGKMDTGELFF
TRBV7-3	many	-	TRBJ2-3	TGTGCCAGCAGCCACCTTGGGGGTACGCAGTATTTT	CASSHLGGTQYF
TRBV28	-	TRBD1	TRBJ1-6	TGTGCCAGCGGGGGGGGCAGGGGGCGAGTTTCACCCCTCCACTTT	CASGGGRGRVSPLHF
TRBV30	many	TRBD1	TRBJ2-1	TGTGCCTGGAGTCTCGGACAGGGTGGGGATGAGCAGTTCTTC	CAWSLGQGGDEQFF